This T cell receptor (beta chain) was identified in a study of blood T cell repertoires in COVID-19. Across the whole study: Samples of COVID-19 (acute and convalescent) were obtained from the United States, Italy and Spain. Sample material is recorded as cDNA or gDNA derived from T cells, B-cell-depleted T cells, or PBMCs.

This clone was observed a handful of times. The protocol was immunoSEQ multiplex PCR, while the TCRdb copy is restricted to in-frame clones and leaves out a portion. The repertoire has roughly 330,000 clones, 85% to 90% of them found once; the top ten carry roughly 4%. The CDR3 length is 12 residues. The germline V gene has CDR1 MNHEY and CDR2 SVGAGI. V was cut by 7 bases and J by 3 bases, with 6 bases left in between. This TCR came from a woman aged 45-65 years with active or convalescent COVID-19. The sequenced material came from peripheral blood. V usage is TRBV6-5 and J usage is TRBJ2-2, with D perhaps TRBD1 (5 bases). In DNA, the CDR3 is TGTGCCAGCACAGGGTACACCGGGGAGCTGTTTTTT. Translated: CASTGYTGELFF.